These T cell receptor beta chains were read from a single sample in a study of blood T cells in healthy people across ages. TCRdb recomputed calls from the 5' RACE reads with MiXCR, one row per CDR3 protein. This sample has about 970,000 distinct CDR3 sequences; roughly half occur once, and the top ten carry roughly 23%. Sequencing input: blood. The source is a woman between 55 and 75 years old in good health. Each CDR3 is given with its conserved first and last residue. Clone size is stated in some rows and not others, as once, few, many or a class when expanded.

v_call	clone_size	j_call	cdr3_aa
TRBV2	-	TRBJ1-2	CASRDILGPHTF
TRBV20-1	-	TRBJ1-4	CSAADTGQKNEKLFF
TRBV18	-	TRBJ1-1	CASSPYVGAEAFF
TRBV2	-	TRBJ2-5	CASSEARLTETQYF
TRBV28	-	TRBJ2-5	CASSSVFGVETQYF
TRBV12-3/TRBV12-4	-	TRBJ2-1	CATQLAGPLSSYNEQFF
TRBV28	-	TRBJ2-1	CASSLIRLAGEDEQFF
TRBV20-1	-	-	CSANPSTDIQYF
TRBV7-2	-	TRBJ2-5	CASSEGLAGGGQETQYF
TRBV12-3/TRBV12-4	-	TRBJ1-5	CASRRTGSNQPQHF
TRBV2	few	TRBJ2-5	CASSVGRNLETQYF
TRBV29-1	few	TRBJ2-5	CSVASDEWETQYF
TRBV15	-	TRBJ2-5	CATSGRQGLALTQYF
TRBV6-1	-	TRBJ2-7	CASSEPISYEQYF
TRBV21-1	once	TRBJ2-3	CASSARRLAGDVDTQYF
TRBV9	many	TRBJ2-2	CASSLDVNLNTGELFF
TRBV4-1	-	TRBJ2-1	CASSQVALNEQFF
TRBV10-1	-	TRBJ2-7	CASSESYAGSSYEQYF
TRBV6-5	-	-	CASSYSTRVGYEQYF
TRBV4-3	-	TRBJ2-1	CASSSDGGGTGREQFF
TRBV15	-	-	CATSTGTGFEQYF
TRBV29-1	-	-	CSVGQGILYEQYF
TRBV29-1	-	TRBJ2-7	CSVVAAYEQYF